What follows are 6 T cell receptor beta chains derived from one specimen sequenced in a study of spatial heterogeneity in lung cancer. Time point here: blood at routine non-recurrence follow-up after resection. TCRdb independently ran MiXCR on the 5' RACE reads; one entry per CDR3 protein. The data show around 2,500 distinct CDR3 sequences, roughly 55% seen once. Sequenced material: PBMCs, taken at follow-up. The receptors here all came from a female donor with early-stage non-small cell lung cancer.

Worth noting for this clonotype: This beta chain is a stray read from a library made for alpha chains; its abundance is not meaningful. The chain employs TRBV7-3 and TRBJ2-1; TRBD2 matches at 7 bases. The trim removed 2 bases at V and 6 bases at J, leaving 1 base unmatched. The CDR3 contains 13 residues. The germline V gene has CDR1 SGHTA and CDR2 FQGTGA. In nucleotides, the CDR3 is TGTGCCAGCAGCTTAGGGACTACCAATGAGCAGTTCTTC. It encodes CASSLGTTNEQFF.

With respect to this clonotype: Being off target in a library aimed at alpha chains, this beta chain has a size of little meaning. V usage is TRBV3-1 and J usage is TRBJ2-3, with D possibly being TRBD1 (5 bases). The CDR3 extends over 11 amino acids. V was shortened by 11 bases and J by 1 base, with 7 bases between the two germline ends. Germline CDR1 reads LGHDT; CDR2 reads YNNKEL (reference sequence). The DNA of the CDR3 is TGTGCCGTCAGGGGCACAGATACGCAGTATTTT. This encodes CAVRGTDTQYF.

This clonotype came up a few times. The library was designed around alpha chains, so this beta chain is a stray read whose abundance carries little weight. The chain combines TRBV6-2 or TRBV6-3 with TRBJ2-3; D remains ambiguous. The germline V and J ends were trimmed by 10 bases and 15 bases, with 20 bases remaining between them. The CDR3 loop spans 11 amino acids. In germline, CDR1 is MNHEY, CDR2 SVGEGT. The CDR3 reads CATGLGQAPYF. The DNA for the CDR3 is TGTGCCACCGGCCTGGGCCAAGCGCCTTATTTT.

This clonotype was counted once. Within a library made for alpha chains, this beta chain is off target, and its count is uninformative. The chain links TRBV20-1 to TRBJ2-1; 9 positions agree with TRBD2. Germline CDR1 is DFQATT and CDR2 is SNEGSKA (reference sequence). The trim removed 3 bases at V and 12 bases at J, leaving 12 bases unmatched. This CDR3 has 14 amino acids. CDR3 in amino acids: CSASVAGGGPGQFF. CDR3 in DNA: TGCAGTGCTAGTGTGGCGGGAGGGGGCCCCGGGCAGTTCTTC.

About this clonotype: With the library built for alpha chains, this beta chain is off target and its frequency is not meaningful. The chain has TRBV20-1 and TRBJ2-3; the match to TRBD1 covers 9 bases. CDR3 length equals 14 residues. Trimming took 5 bases from V and 8 from J; bases not matched to a gene: 11. Germline CDR1 is DFQATT and CDR2 is SNEGSKA (reference sequence). The CDR3 bases are TGCAGTGCTGCCAACAGGGGGCAAGGAGGTACGCAGTATTTT. Its translation: CSAANRGQGGTQYF.

Details on this clonotype: The library was designed around alpha chains, so this beta chain is a stray read whose abundance carries little weight. The V gene is TRBV11-2, the J gene TRBJ2-5; D gene unclear. The CDR3 length is 14 residues. The germline V gene has CDR1 SGHAT and CDR2 FQNNGV. V was trimmed by 1 base and J by 1 base, leaving 7 bases between them. The CDR3 protein is CASSLGNIQETQYF. The CDR3 DNA reads as TGTGCCAGCAGCTTAGGAAACATCCAAGAGACCCAGTACTTC.